The rows below give T cell receptor beta chains drawn from one sample of a study of T cell repertoires in cytomegalovirus infection. MiXCR was run by TCRdb on the reads, yielding one entry per CDR3 protein. The profile covers under 600,000 distinct CDR3 sequences, with more than 15% appearing a single time and more than 20% taken by the ten largest. The sequencing sample was made of CD8+ T cells from PBMCs. The receptor source for this set is a human donor in good health (CMV status not recorded). Some clones in this sample may be carry-over from other donors' samples. Each CDR3 is given with its conserved first and last residue. The D gene is left open where the match is weak.

TRBV10-3	-	TRBJ2-3	CAISAGPGPQRTDTQYF
TRBV10-3	-	TRBJ2-3	CAIRIGGYTDTQYF
TRBV7-3	TRBD1	TRBJ2-2	CASSPPGQGRNTGELFF
TRBV7-9	-	TRBJ1-2	CASSPLLIGTVDYGYTF
TRBV27	-	TRBJ2-7	CASSSRPYEQYF
TRBV9	TRBD2	TRBJ2-1	CASSPGTSGGPYNEQFF
TRBV5-1	TRBD1	TRBJ1-1	CASGTGDRAEAFF
TRBV11-2	-	TRBJ2-3	CASSSWINYRDTDTQYF
TRBV7-9	-	TRBJ1-2	CASSLAGTQNGYTF
TRBV24-1	TRBD1	TRBJ2-2	CATSDQGQGTGELFF
TRBV7-2	TRBD2	TRBJ2-5	CASSLALAGASEETQYF
TRBV6-4	TRBD1	TRBJ2-3	CASTPEPTGADTQYF
TRBV29-1	TRBD2	TRBJ2-7	CSVTVREAPYEQYF
TRBV7-9	TRBD1	TRBJ2-2	CASSPQGAAGELFF
TRBV20-1	TRBD1	TRBJ1-6	CSAPLDRTGGSPLHF
TRBV25-1	TRBD1	TRBJ1-4	CASSAGGGEREKLFF
TRBV5-1	-	TRBJ2-7	CASSLTPNEQYF
TRBV11-2	TRBD2	TRBJ2-1	CASSLSYPTSGSHISYNEQFF
TRBV11-2	-	TRBJ2-1	CASSLVGGGDEQFF
TRBV29-1	TRBD1	TRBJ2-1	CSVGFGTGVSDEQFF
TRBV9	TRBD1	TRBJ2-2	CASSVGGKGANTGELFF
TRBV20-1	-	TRBJ1-1	CSASFSVNTEAFF
TRBV12-3/TRBV12-4	-	TRBJ2-5	CASSLLTAPQETQYF
TRBV10-3	-	TRBJ1-2	CAISESAGMEYGYTF
TRBV11-2	-	TRBJ1-1	CASSGWGALNTEAFF
TRBV7-3	TRBD1	TRBJ2-7	CASSPSGTGSSYEQYF
TRBV7-2	TRBD1	TRBJ2-7	CASSRPPTGQGSPQYF
TRBV28	TRBD2	TRBJ2-2	CASSPLRLAGDNGELFF
TRBV10-3	-	TRBJ1-4	CAISESIAGSEKLFF
TRBV28	TRBD2	TRBJ2-2	CASSLGTRGTGELFF
TRBV11-1	-	TRBJ1-1	CASSLARGMNTEAFF
TRBV5-1	-	TRBJ1-6	CASSGSGQANSPLHF
TRBV20-1	TRBD2	TRBJ2-1	CSAGGGGSYNEQFF
TRBV15	-	TRBJ2-1	CATSRAEWVADEQFF
TRBV7-9	-	TRBJ2-4	CASSLARGTENIQYF